This TCR beta chain derives from a study of OX40 agonist ivuxolimab in advanced cancers. This clone appeared many times. What it binds is unknown. Using immunoSEQ multiplex PCR, the repertoire was profiled, and TCRdb retains in-frame clones only, with some absent. The sample includes 55,000 to 90,000 clones, 86% of them seen just once. CDR3 size: 15 residues. The germline V and J ends were trimmed by 2 bases and 7 bases, with 15 bases remaining between them. Germline V CDR1 and CDR2: LNHDA, SQIVND (reference sequence). Whole-study findings and limits: The average count of expanded clones was higher among CD8+ T cells than among CD4+. Relatively little clonal expansion, among the lowest observed, appeared in partial responders at 0.1-3.0 mg/kg.

The sequences come from CD4+ or CD8+ T cells sorted from blood, collected in a trial of the OX40 agonist ivuxolimab. The chain joins TRBV19 to TRBJ2-1, with D possibly matching TRBD1 (5 bases). This TCR derives from an adult with an advanced solid tumor such as melanoma, head and neck, liver or kidney cancer. The DNA for the CDR3 is TGTGCCAGTAGTATATCGGTGCAGGGTAGGAATGAGCAGTTCTTC. It encodes CASSISVQGRNEQFF.